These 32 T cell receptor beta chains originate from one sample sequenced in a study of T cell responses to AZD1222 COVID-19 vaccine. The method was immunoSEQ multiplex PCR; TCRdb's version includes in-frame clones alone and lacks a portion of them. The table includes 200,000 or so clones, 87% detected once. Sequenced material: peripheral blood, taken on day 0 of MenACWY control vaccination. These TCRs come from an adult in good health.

In nucleotides, the CDR3 is TGTGCCTGGAGCGTGGAAACAGGGGGTTATTCACCCCTCCACTTT. The encoded protein is CAWSVETGGYSPLHF. The J gene is TRBJ1-6, the V gene TRBV30; 8 nucleotides agree with TRBD1. Trimming cost V 3 bases and J 8 bases; bases outside gene matches: 9. CDR3 size: 15 residues. From germline, CDR1 is GTSNPN and CDR2 SVGIG (reference sequence).

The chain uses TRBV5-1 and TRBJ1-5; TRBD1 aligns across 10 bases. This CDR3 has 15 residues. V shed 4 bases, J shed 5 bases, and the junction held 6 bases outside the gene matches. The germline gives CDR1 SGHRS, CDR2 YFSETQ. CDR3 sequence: CASSHGTGEDQPQHF. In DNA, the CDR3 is TGCGCCAGCAGCCACGGGACAGGGGAAGATCAGCCCCAGCATTTT.

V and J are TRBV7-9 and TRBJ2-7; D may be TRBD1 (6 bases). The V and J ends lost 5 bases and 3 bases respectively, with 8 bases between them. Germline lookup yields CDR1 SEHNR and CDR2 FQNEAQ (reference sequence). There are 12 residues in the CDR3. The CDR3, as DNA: TGTGCCAGCAGCGCACAGGGCTACGAGCAGTACTTC. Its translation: CASSAQGYEQYF.

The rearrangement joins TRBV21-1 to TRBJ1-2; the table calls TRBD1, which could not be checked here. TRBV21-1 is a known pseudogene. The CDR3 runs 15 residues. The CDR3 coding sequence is TGTGCCAGCAGCAAAGTAAGGGGGCGATACTATGGCTACACCTTC. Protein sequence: CASSKVRGRYYGYTF.

CDR3 sequence (DNA): TGTGCCAGCAGCCAAGATTCGACAGGTTTGAATTCACCCCTCCACTTT. This sequence encodes CASSQDSTGLNSPLHF. The chain links TRBV4-2 to TRBJ1-6; D may be TRBD1 (6 bases). This CDR3 is built from 16 residues. Germline-derived CDR1 and CDR2 are LGHNA and YNFKEQ. V was shortened by 0 bases and J by 7 bases, with 13 bases between the two germline ends.

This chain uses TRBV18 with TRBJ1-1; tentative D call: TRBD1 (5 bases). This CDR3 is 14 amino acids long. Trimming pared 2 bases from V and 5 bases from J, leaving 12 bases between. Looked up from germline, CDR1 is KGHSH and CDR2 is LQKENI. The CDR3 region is CASSPAQGGTEAFF. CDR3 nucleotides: TGTGCCAGCTCACCAGCCCAGGGCGGAACTGAAGCTTTCTTT.

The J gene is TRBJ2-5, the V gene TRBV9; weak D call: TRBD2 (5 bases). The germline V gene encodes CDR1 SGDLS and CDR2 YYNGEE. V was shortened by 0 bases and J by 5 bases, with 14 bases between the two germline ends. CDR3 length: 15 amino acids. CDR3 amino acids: CASSVEGIGGETQYF. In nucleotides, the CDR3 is TGTGCCAGCAGCGTAGAGGGCATAGGCGGGGAGACCCAGTACTTC. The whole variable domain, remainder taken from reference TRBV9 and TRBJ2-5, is DSGVTQTPKHLITATGQRVTLRCSPRSGDLSVYWYQQSLDQGLQFLIQYYNGEERAKGNILERFSAQQFPDLHSELNLSSLELGDSALYFCASSVEGIGGETQYFGPGTRLLVL.

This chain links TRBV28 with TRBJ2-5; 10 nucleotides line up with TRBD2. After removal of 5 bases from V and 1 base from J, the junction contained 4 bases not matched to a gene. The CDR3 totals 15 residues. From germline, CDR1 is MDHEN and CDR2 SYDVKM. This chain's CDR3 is CASSPIAGGQETQYF. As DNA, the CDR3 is TGTGCCAGCAGTCCAATAGCGGGGGGCCAAGAGACCCAGTACTTC.

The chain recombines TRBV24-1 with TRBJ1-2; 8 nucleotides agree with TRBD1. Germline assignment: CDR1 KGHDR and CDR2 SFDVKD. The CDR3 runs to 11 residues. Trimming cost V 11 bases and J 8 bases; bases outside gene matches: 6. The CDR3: CAIGTGGGYTF. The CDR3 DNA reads TGTGCCATCGGGACAGGAGGGGGCTACACCTTC.

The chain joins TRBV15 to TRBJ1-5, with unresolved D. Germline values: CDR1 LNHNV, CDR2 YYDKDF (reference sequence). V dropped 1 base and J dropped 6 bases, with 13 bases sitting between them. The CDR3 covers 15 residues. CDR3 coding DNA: TGTGCCACCAGCAGAGGTGGAGTCCGGGGTCAGCCCCAGCATTTT. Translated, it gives CATSRGGVRGQPQHF.

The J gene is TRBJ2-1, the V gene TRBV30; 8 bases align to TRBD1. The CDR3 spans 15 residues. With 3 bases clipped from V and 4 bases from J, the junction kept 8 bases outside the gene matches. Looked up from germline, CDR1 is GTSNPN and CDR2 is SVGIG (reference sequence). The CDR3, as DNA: TGTGCCTGGAGCACCGGGACAGGTCCTTACAATGAGCAGTTCTTC. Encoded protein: CAWSTGTGPYNEQFF.

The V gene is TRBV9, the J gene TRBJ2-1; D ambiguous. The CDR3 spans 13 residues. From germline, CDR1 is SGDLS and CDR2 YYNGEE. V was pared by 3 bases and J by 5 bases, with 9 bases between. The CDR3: CASSEYPDNEQFF. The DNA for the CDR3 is TGTGCCAGCAGCGAGTATCCGGACAATGAGCAGTTCTTC.

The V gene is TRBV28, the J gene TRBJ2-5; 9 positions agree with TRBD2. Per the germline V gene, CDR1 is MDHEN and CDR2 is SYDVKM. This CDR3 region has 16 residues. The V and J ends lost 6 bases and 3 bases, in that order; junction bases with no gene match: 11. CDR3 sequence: CASSSGLAGIEETQYF. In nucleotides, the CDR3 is TGTGCCAGCAGCTCCGGGCTAGCGGGGATTGAAGAGACCCAGTACTTC.

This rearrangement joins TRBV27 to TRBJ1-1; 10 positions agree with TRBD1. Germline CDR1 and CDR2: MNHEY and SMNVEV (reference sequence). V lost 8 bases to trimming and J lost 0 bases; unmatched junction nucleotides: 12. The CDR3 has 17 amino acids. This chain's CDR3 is CASARQGATLMNTEAFF. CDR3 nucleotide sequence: TGTGCCAGCGCTAGACAGGGGGCAACTCTCATGAACACTGAAGCTTTCTTT.

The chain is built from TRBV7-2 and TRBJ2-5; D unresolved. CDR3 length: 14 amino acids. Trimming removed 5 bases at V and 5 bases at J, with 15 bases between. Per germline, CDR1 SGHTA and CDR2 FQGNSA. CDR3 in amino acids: CASSPVPGIETQYF. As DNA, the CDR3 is TGTGCCAGCAGCCCGGTACCGGGTATTGAGACCCAGTACTTC.

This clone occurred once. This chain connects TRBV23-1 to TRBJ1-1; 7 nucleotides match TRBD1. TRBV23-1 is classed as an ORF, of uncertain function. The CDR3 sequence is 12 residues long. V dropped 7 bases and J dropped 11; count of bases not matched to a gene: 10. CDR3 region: CASTKTGSGAFF. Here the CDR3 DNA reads TGCGCCAGCACGAAGACAGGGAGCGGGGCTTTCTTT.

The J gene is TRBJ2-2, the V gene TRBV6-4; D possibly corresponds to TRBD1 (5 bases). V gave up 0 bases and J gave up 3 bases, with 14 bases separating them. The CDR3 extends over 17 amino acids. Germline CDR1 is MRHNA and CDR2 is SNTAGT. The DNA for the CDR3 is TGTGCCAGCAGTGACTCTGCGAAGGGGTCCGACACCGGGGAGCTGTTTTTT. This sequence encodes CASSDSAKGSDTGELFF.

The chain's CDR3 is CASTRDRGSYEQYF. The CDR3 DNA follows: TGCGCCAGCACCCGGGACAGGGGTTCCTACGAGCAGTACTTC. This chain uses TRBV5-1 with TRBJ2-7; 10 nucleotides line up with TRBD1. Germline V gives CDR1 SGHRS, CDR2 YFSETQ. The length of the CDR3 is 14 residues. Unmatched junction bases numbered 4, after V lost 6 bases and J lost 1 base.

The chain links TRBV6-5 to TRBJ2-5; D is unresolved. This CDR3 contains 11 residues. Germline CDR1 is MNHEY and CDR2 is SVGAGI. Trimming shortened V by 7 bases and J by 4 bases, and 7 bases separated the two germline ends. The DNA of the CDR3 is TGTGCCAGCACCTACGGAGAGACCCAGTACTTC. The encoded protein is CASTYGETQYF.

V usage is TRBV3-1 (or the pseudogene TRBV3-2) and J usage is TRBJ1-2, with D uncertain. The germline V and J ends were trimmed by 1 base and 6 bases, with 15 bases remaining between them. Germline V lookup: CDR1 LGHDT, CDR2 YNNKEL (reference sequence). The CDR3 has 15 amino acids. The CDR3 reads CASSQVRSGEDGYTF. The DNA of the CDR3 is TGTGCCAGCAGCCAAGTAAGATCCGGGGAAGATGGCTACACCTTC.

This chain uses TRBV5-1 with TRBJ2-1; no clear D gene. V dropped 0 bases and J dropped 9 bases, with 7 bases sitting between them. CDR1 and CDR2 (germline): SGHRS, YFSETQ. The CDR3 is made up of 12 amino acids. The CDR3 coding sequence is TGCGCCAGCAGCTTGGGGTATGGTGAGCAGTTCTTC. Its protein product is CASSLGYGEQFF.

CDR3 nucleotide sequence: TGTGCCAGCATCGGAGCTGAAGCTTTCTTT. Its protein product is CASIGAEAFF. The chain links TRBV12-3 or TRBV12-4 to TRBJ1-1; the D is unclear. Trimming took 7 bases from V and 6 from J, leaving 6 bases between them. CDR3 length: 10 residues.

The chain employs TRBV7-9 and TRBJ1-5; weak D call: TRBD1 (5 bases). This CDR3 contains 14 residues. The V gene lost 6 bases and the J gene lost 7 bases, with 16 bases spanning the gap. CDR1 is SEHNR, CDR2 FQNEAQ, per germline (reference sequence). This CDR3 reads CASSSGALGQPQHF. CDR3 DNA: TGTGCCAGCAGTAGTGGGGCCCTAGGGCAGCCCCAGCATTTT.

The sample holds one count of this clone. The CDR3 bases are TGTGCCACCAGCAGAGATAGCGCTCTAGCGGGGGCCTTCAGCACAGATACGCAGTATTTT. This gives the protein CATSRDSALAGAFSTDTQYF. This sequence joins TRBV15 and TRBJ2-3; 10 bases fit TRBD2. The germline CDR1 and CDR2 sequences are LNHNV and YYDKDF (reference sequence). V lost 0 bases to trimming and J lost 0 bases; unmatched junction nucleotides: 12. The CDR3 length is 20 residues. The entire variable domain, with the rest obtained from reference TRBV15 and TRBJ2-3, is as follows: DAMVIQNPRYQVTQFGKPVTLSCSQTLNHNVMYWYQQKSSQAPKLLFHYYDKDFNNEADTPDNFQSRRPNTSFCFLDIRSPGLGDTAMYLCATSRDSALAGAFSTDTQYFGPGTRLTVL.

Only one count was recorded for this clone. The CDR3, as DNA: TGCAGCGGCACGCGAAAACAGGGACCCTACGAGCAGTACTTC. Translated, it gives CSGTRKQGPYEQYF. The chain links TRBV29-1 to TRBJ2-7, with TRBD1 as a possible D gene (6 bases). CDR3 length equals 14 residues. With 7 bases removed from V and 2 bases from J, the gap between germline ends came to 18 bases. The germline CDR1 and CDR2 sequences are SQVTM and ANQGSEA.

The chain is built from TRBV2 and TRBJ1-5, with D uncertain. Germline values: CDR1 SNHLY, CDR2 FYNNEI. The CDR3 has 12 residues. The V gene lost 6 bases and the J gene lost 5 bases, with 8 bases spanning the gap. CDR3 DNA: TGTGCCAGCAGCCGACGGGATCAGCCCCAGCATTTT. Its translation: CASSRRDQPQHF.

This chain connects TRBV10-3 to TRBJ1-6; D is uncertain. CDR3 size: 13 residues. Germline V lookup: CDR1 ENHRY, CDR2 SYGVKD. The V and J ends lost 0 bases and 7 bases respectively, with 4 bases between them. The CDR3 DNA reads TGTGCCATCAGTGAGTCGAGGAATTCACCCCTCCACTTT. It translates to CAISESRNSPLHF.

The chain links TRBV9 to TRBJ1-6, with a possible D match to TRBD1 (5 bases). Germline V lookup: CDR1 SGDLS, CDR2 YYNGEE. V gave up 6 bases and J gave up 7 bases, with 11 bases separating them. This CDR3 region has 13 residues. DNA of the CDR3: TGTGCCAGCACATCGGGACCAAATTCACCCCTCCACTTT. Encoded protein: CASTSGPNSPLHF.

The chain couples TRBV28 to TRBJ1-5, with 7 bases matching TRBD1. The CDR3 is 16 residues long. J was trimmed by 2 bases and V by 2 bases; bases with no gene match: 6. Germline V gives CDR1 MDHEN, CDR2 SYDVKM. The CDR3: CASSLMGGTGNQPQHF. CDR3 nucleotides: TGTGCCAGCAGTTTAATGGGGGGGACAGGCAATCAGCCCCAGCATTTT.

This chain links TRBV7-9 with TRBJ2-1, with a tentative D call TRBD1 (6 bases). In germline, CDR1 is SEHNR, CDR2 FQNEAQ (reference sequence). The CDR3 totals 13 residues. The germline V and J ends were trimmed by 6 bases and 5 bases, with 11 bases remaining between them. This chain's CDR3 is CASRADRNNEQFF. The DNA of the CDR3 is TGTGCCAGCAGGGCGGACAGAAACAATGAGCAGTTCTTC.

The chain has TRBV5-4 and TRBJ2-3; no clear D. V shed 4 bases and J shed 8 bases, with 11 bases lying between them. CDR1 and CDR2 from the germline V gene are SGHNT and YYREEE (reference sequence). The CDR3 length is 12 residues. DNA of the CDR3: TGTGCCAGCAGCCCGGGTAGTGGTACGCAGTATTTT. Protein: CASSPGSGTQYF.

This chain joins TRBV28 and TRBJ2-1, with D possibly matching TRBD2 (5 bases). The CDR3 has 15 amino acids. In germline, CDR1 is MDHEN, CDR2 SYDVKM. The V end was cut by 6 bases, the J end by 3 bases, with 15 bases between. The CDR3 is CASSLGRDLYNEQFF. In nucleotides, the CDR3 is TGTGCCAGCAGCCTAGGACGGGATCTCTACAATGAGCAGTTCTTC.